The 21 T cell receptor beta chains given below trace back to one sample, sequenced in a study of blood T cells in healthy people across ages. Through a sample-barcoded 5' primer and a J-beta primer mix, a second PCR was run for roughly 7 to 12 cycles. From the 5' RACE reads, TCRdb called clonotypes with MiXCR, one entry per CDR3 protein. Among about 930,000 distinct CDR3 sequences listed, roughly 28% were seen once. In addition, the sample was reused for a study of T cells of mothers and their children.

The material sequenced was blood. The source of these receptors is a woman aged 40 to 55 in good health.

Only one count was recorded for this clonotype. The CDR3 protein is CASSQSLGPETQYF. The CDR3 bases are TGTGCCAGCAGCCAATCACTGGGGCCGGAGACCCAGTACTTC. V usage is TRBV14 and J usage is TRBJ2-7, with a tentative D call TRBD1 (5 bases). With the DNA end fitting TRBJ2-5 better, the J assignment may be wrong. The CDR3 contains 14 residues. Germline-derived CDR1 and CDR2 are SGHDN and FVKESK.

The rearrangement links TRBV11-1 to TRBJ2-1, with D tentatively TRBD1 or TRBD2 (6 bases each). The CDR3 is 23 amino acids. Germline V gives CDR1 SGHAT, CDR2 FQDESV (reference sequence). With 0 bases removed from V and 0 bases from J, the gap between germline ends came to 30 bases. The CDR3 protein is CASSLAGAFSRGGHSSSYNEQFF. In DNA form, the CDR3 reads TGTGCCAGCAGCTTAGCGGGGGCCTTTTCGCGGGGCGGTCATTCTAGCTCCTACAATGAGCAGTTCTTC.

There are many counts of this clonotype. Its ends do not fully match the called genes, so a read error is possible. This chain connects TRBV5-1 to TRBJ2-7; 9 bases match TRBD1. Germline CDR1 reads SGHRS; CDR2 reads YFSETQ. This CDR3 has 15 amino acids. As DNA, the CDR3 is TGTGCCAGCAGTTCACCGGGACAGGGAGGATACGAGCAGTACTTC. As protein: CASSSPGQGGYEQYF. Full variable domain (remainder filled in from reference TRBV5-1 and TRBJ2-7): KAGVTQTPRYLIKTRGQQVTLSCSPISGHRSVSWYQQTPGQGLQFLFEYFSETQRNKGNFPGRFSGRQFSNSRSEMNVSTLELGDSALYLCASSSPGQGGYEQYFGPGTRLTVT.

The genes are TRBV20-1 and TRBJ1-5; D is unresolved. CDR3 length equals 14 residues. V lost 6 bases and J lost 4, with 16 bases in between. The V gene's germline CDR1 is DFQATT and CDR2 SNEGSKA (reference sequence). This chain's CDR3 is CSAKTGSQNQPQHF. DNA of the CDR3: TGCAGTGCAAAAACGGGGTCCCAAAATCAGCCCCAGCATTTT.

The rearrangement links TRBV13 to TRBJ2-3; 7 nucleotides agree with TRBD1. The CDR3 runs to 14 residues. With V trimmed by 5 bases and J by 2 bases, 4 bases remained unmatched. CDR1 and CDR2 from the germline V gene are PRHDT and FYEKMQ (reference sequence). This CDR3 is CASSVGQNTDTQYF. The CDR3 nucleotides are TGTGCCAGCAGCGTGGGACAGAACACAGATACGCAGTATTTT.

Only a few counts were recorded for this clonotype. The chain couples TRBV14 to TRBJ2-1, with D tentatively TRBD1 or TRBD2 (5 bases each). Germline V gene sequence: CDR1 SGHDN, CDR2 FVKESK. This CDR3 is 12 amino acids long. The V end lost 1 base, the J end lost 9 bases, and 7 bases lay between the germline ends. In DNA form, the CDR3 reads TGTGCCAGCAGCCAAGTTGGGACTGAGCAGTTCTTC. Translated: CASSQVGTEQFF.

The chain recombines TRBV9 with TRBJ2-3, with a tentative D call TRBD1 (5 bases). The CDR3 loop spans 16 amino acids. Trimming stripped 4 bases from V and 4 bases from J, with 19 bases between. CDR1 is SGDLS, CDR2 YYNGEE, per germline. CDR3 loop: CASSLNSGIPSDTQYF. The CDR3 bases are TGTGCCAGCAGCTTAAACTCAGGGATTCCTTCAGATACGCAGTATTTT.

V and J are TRBV3-1 and TRBJ2-7; D remains unclear. The last part of the DNA fits TRBJ2-5 better; the J call may be wrong. The length of the CDR3 is 14 residues. Germline lookup yields CDR1 LGHDT and CDR2 YNNKEL (reference sequence). The CDR3 DNA sequence: TGTGCCAGCAGCCAAGCGGCAGGTCGGGAGACCCAGTACTTC. Amino acid sequence: CASSQAAGRETQYF.

The J gene is TRBJ1-2, the V gene TRBV19; D possibly corresponds to TRBD1 (5 bases). Trimming pared 3 bases from V and 3 bases from J, leaving 11 bases between. The CDR3 spans 14 residues. Germline values: CDR1 LNHDA, CDR2 SQIVND (reference sequence). This CDR3 is CASSIWDGDYGYTF. The CDR3 region has the DNA TGTGCCAGTAGTATTTGGGACGGGGACTATGGCTACACCTTC.

This clonotype was counted many times. The chain combines TRBV6-6 with TRBJ2-1, with 13 bases lining up with TRBD2. The V segment lost 0 bases and the J segment 3 bases; nucleotides outside the gene matches: 2. The V gene's germline CDR1 is MNHNY and CDR2 SVGAGI (reference sequence). The CDR3 has 17 residues. The CDR3 region is CASSYSGLAGIYNEQFF. CDR3 sequence (DNA): TGTGCCAGCAGTTACTCGGGACTAGCGGGGATCTACAATGAGCAGTTCTTC.

Notes on this clonotype: With a much larger clone just one base away, this may be a read error. Here the CDR3 DNA reads TGTGCCAGCTCCGGGACACTACGCTCTGGGACCAACGTCCTGACTTTC. It yields the protein CASSGTLRSGTNVLTF. This chain uses TRBV6-2 or TRBV6-3 with TRBJ2-6; D may be TRBD1 (6 bases). CDR3 length: 16 amino acids. CDR1 and CDR2 from the germline V gene are MNHEY and SVGEGT.

The gene calls are TRBV18 and TRBJ2-7; D is unclear. The V gene's germline CDR1 is KGHSH and CDR2 LQKENI. CDR3 length: 13 residues. The V end lost 2 bases, the J end lost 10 bases, and 15 bases lay between the germline ends. CDR3 loop: CASSPVFQEIQYF. CDR3 sequence (DNA): TGTGCCAGCTCACCAGTATTCCAAGAGATCCAGTACTTC.

For this clonotype: This may stem from a read error, because a much larger clone lies one nucleotide away. The rearrangement joins TRBV28 to TRBJ1-2; D is uncertain. Trimming took off 5 bases at V and 4 bases at J, with 8 bases between the two ends. Germline-derived CDR1 and CDR2 are MDHEN and SYDVKM. The CDR3 totals 12 residues. The CDR3 loop reads CASSEAAYGYTF. CDR3 nucleotides: TGTGCCAGCAGTGAAGCGGCCTATGGCTACACCTTC.

This clonotype was detected only a few times. This rearrangement joins TRBV20-1 to TRBJ2-3, with 9 bases lining up with TRBD2. CDR1 DFQATT and CDR2 SNEGSKA come from the germline V gene (reference sequence). There are 16 residues in the CDR3. Trimming cost V 6 bases and J 2 bases; bases outside gene matches: 12. CDR3 amino acids: CSATSGGPSFTDTQYF. The CDR3 DNA sequence: TGCAGTGCCACAAGCGGGGGGCCCAGTTTCACAGATACGCAGTATTTT.

This clonotype has ten or more counts. The V gene is TRBV20-1, the J gene TRBJ1-2; D remains unclear. From germline, CDR1 is DFQATT and CDR2 SNEGSKA (reference sequence). V was cut by 0 bases and J by 10 bases, with 9 bases left in between. This CDR3 is 11 amino acids long. CDR3 sequence reads: CSARDLTFYTF. CDR3 coding DNA: TGCAGTGCTAGAGATCTAACATTCTACACCTTC.

The rearrangement uses TRBV20-1 and TRBJ2-6; 14 nucleotides align to TRBD2. Trimming at V came to 6 bases and at J to 0 bases, leaving 10 bases not matched to a gene. The CDR3 spans 19 residues. Germline CDR1 DFQATT, CDR2 SNEGSKA (reference sequence). The CDR3 DNA is TGCAGTGCAAAAAGAGGGACTAGCGGGGGCCACTCTGGGGCCAACGTCCTGACTTTC. Protein sequence: CSAKRGTSGGHSGANVLTF.

A remark on this clonotype: One end of the junction varies from germline; a read error may be responsible. The chain's CDR3 is CASSLGSGQISYEQCF. CDR3 sequence (DNA): TGTGCCAGCAGCCTAGGATCGGGACAGATCTCCTACGAGCAGTGCTTC. The chain links TRBV7-2 to TRBJ2-7; 7 nucleotides agree with TRBD1. The CDR3 length is 16 residues. The germline gives CDR1 SGHTA, CDR2 FQGNSA.

This sequence joins TRBV9 and TRBJ1-1, with a weak D call TRBD1 (5 bases). V lost 6 bases, J lost 8 bases, and 17 bases lay in between. Per the germline V gene, CDR1 is SGDLS and CDR2 is YYNGEE. The CDR3 has 13 amino acids. The CDR3 DNA reads TGTGCCAGCACGAACGGGGCAGGGCCAGAAGCTTTCTTT. The encoded protein is CASTNGAGPEAFF.

The chain combines TRBV6-6 with TRBJ1-4; no firm D call. The CDR3 has 15 amino acids. Per germline, CDR1 MNHNY and CDR2 SVGAGI (reference sequence). The V and J ends lost 0 bases and 5 bases respectively, with 10 bases between them. This chain's CDR3 is CASSYSAGPNEKLFF. The CDR3 DNA is TGTGCCAGCAGTTACTCGGCGGGTCCCAATGAAAAACTGTTTTTT.

This clonotype appeared many times. The chain recombines TRBV7-2 with TRBJ2-5; D might be TRBD1 (5 bases). The CDR3 contains 13 residues. The ends were cut back, 4 bases at V and 1 base at J, with 7 bases in the middle. Looked up from germline, CDR1 is SGHTA and CDR2 is FQGNSA. CDR3 sequence (DNA): TGTGCCAGCAGCTACAGGATCCAAGAGACCCAGTACTTC. Its protein product is CASSYRIQETQYF. Based on the CDR3 plus reference TRBV7-2 and TRBJ2-5, the full variable domain is GAGVSQSPSNKVTEKGKDVELRCDPISGHTALYWYRQSLGQGLEFLIYFQGNSAPDKSGLPSDRFSAERTGGSVSTLTIQRTQQEDSAVYLCASSYRIQETQYFGPGTRLLVL.

This clonotype occurred once. The V call is TRBV14, the J call TRBJ1-4; no clear D. Trimming pared 5 bases from V and 3 bases from J, leaving 25 bases between. The CDR3 spans 19 residues. Germline V gene lookup returns CDR1 SGHDN and CDR2 FVKESK. The CDR3 reads CASSTSLPASNHPNEKLFF. CDR3 in DNA: TGTGCCAGCAGCACCTCTCTCCCGGCTTCCAACCATCCTAATGAAAAACTGTTTTTT.